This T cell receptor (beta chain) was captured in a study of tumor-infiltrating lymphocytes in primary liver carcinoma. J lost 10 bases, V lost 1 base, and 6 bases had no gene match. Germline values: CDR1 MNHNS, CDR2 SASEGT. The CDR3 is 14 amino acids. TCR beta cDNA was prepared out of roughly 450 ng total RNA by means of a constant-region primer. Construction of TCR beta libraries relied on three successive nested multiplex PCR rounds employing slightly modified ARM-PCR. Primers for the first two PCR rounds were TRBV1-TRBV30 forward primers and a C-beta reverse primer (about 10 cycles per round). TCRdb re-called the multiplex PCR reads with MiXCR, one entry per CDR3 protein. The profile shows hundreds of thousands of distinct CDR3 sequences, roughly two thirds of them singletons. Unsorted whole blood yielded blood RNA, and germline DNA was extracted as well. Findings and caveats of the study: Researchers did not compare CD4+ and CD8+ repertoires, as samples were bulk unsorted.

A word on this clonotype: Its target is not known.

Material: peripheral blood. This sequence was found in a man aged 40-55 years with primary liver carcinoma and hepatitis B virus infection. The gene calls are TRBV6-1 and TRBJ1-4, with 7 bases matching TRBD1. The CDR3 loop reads CASSEGGGGAKLFF. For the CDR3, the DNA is TGTGCCAGCAGTGAAGGTGGAGGGGGCGCAAAACTGTTTTTT.